This TCR beta chain stems from a study of blood T cell repertoires in COVID-19. TCRdb keeps only in-frame clones here, not all; method: immunoSEQ multiplex PCR. The sample holds 150,000 to 200,000 clones, 75% to 85% seen once. Seattle researchers signed up patients amid active infection and tracked them longitudinally. The CDR3 has 18 amino acids. The J segment lost 3 bases and the V segment lost 3 bases, leaving 17 bases of the junction unmatched. The germline V gene encodes CDR1 ENHRY and CDR2 SYGVKD. The source of this sequence is a woman aged 80 or over with COVID-19, enrolled during active disease. The specimen sequenced was peripheral blood. The chain joins TRBV10-3 to TRBJ2-7; 7 bases are shared with TRBD1. The CDR3 DNA follows: TGTGCCATCAGTGACATATTCACCCGGGGACAGTCTATCTACGAGCAGTACTTC. Protein: CAISDIFTRGQSIYEQYF.